The T cell receptor (beta chain) described here comes from a study of blood T cell repertoires in COVID-19. Overall study context: Samples representing acute and convalescent COVID-19 were sourced from the United States, Italy and Spain.

Participants were aged about 18 to 100 years, lived in under 30 US areas, and enrolled virtually. Among Cohort 3 donors, those recovered had two negative PCRs, clearance, or symptom resolution. The data were produced by immunoSEQ multiplex PCR, yet TCRdb's version contains in-frame clones alone and is incomplete. This table holds 200,000 to 250,000 clones, 82% found once. The junction had 6 bases not matched to a gene; V was cut back by 6 bases and J by 4 bases. The CDR3 contains 15 residues. Germline V gene lookup returns CDR1 MNHEY and CDR2 SMNVEV (reference sequence). The V and J genes are TRBV27 and TRBJ1-5; 10 bases agree with TRBD1. The source material was PBMCs or T cells enriched from blood (not recorded which). The source of this sequence is a woman aged 55-70 years who had recovered from COVID-19. The CDR3 protein is CASRPTGGHNQPQHF. The CDR3 DNA reads as TGTGCCAGCAGACCGACAGGGGGCCATAATCAGCCCCAGCATTTT.